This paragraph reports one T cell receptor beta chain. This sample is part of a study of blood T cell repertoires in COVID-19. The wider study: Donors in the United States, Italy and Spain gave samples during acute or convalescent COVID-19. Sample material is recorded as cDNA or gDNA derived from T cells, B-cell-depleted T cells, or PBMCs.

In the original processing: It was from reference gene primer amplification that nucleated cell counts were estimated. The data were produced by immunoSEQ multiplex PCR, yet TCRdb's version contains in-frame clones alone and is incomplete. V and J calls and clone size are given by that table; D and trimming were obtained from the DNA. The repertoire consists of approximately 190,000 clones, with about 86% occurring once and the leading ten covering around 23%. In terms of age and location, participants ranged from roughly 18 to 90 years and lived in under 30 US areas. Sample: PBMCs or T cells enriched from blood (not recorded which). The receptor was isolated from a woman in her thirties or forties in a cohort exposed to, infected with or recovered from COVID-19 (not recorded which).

CDR3 sequence (DNA): TGTGCCAGCAGTTTCGCGAACTACAATGAGCAGTTCTTC. As protein: CASSFANYNEQFF. The rearrangement links TRBV12-3 or TRBV12-4 to TRBJ2-1; D gene unclear. The CDR3 extends over 13 amino acids. V lost 3 bases and J lost 3, with 6 bases in between.